These 30 T cell receptor beta chains were all obtained from the same sample, sequenced in a study of cytomegalovirus exposure and HLA in healthy donors. PCR was performed using 60 Vbeta and 13 Jbeta primers. The repertoire was sequenced with immunoSEQ multiplex PCR; TCRdb's copy has only in-frame clones and lacks some. The table includes 130,000 or so clones, roughly three fifths detected once. Sample: PBMCs. All receptors derive from a woman aged 55-70 years in good health and CMV-seronegative.

This clone appeared a single time. The rearrangement uses TRBV21-1 and TRBJ2-6; the table's D call, TRBD1, has no DNA check behind it. TRBV21-1 is recorded as a pseudogene. This CDR3 is built from 16 residues. The CDR3 coding sequence is TGTGCCAGCAGCAAAGGGGCAGAACCTGGGGCCAACGTCCTGACTTTC. Translation gives CASSKGAEPGANVLTF.

This clone was found a few times. The chain recombines TRBV9 with TRBJ2-3; D might be TRBD2 (6 bases). Per germline, CDR1 SGDLS and CDR2 YYNGEE. Trimming took off 0 bases at V and 0 bases at J, with 8 bases between the two ends. The CDR3 spans 15 residues. CDR3 DNA: TGTGCCAGCAGCGTAGGGGCGGGGAGCACAGATACGCAGTATTTT. As protein: CASSVGAGSTDTQYF. Full variable domain (outside the CDR3, taken from reference TRBV9 and TRBJ2-3): DSGVTQTPKHLITATGQRVTLRCSPRSGDLSVYWYQQSLDQGLQFLIQYYNGEERAKGNILERFSAQQFPDLHSELNLSSLELGDSALYFCASSVGAGSTDTQYFGPGTRLTVL.

The V and J genes are TRBV28 and TRBJ1-3; possible D gene TRBD1, 5 bases. The CDR3 has 16 residues. V dropped 7 bases and J dropped 4 bases, with 20 bases sitting between them. Germline loops: CDR1 MDHEN, CDR2 SYDVKM. This CDR3 is CASTDSGGSSGNTIYF. CDR3 bases: TGTGCCAGCACAGATTCCGGGGGGTCCTCGGGAAACACCATATATTTT.

This clone came up a few times. The rearrangement joins TRBV6-6 to TRBJ1-1, with no clear D. The CDR3 runs 12 residues. Germline V gene data show CDR1 as MNHNY and CDR2 as SVGAGI (reference sequence). The ends were cut back, 2 bases at V and 3 bases at J, with 4 bases in the middle. CDR3 region: CASSYGDTEAFF. The CDR3 bases are TGTGCCAGCAGTTACGGAGACACTGAAGCTTTCTTT.

Here the CDR3 DNA reads TGTGCCAGCAGCTTAGGCGGGAGGGGCTACGAGCAGTACTTC. It yields the protein CASSLGGRGYEQYF. The chain couples TRBV7-3 to TRBJ2-7, with 9 bases that match TRBD2. The V gene's germline CDR1 is SGHTA and CDR2 FQGTGA. V trimming: 2 bases; J trimming: 3 bases; junction bases outside the gene matches: 2. The CDR3 runs 14 residues.

The J gene is TRBJ2-7, the V gene TRBV29-1, with 10 bases fitting TRBD1. Germline CDR1 SQVTM, CDR2 ANQGSEA. The CDR3 loop spans 14 amino acids. V trimming: 5 bases; J trimming: 3 bases; junction bases outside the gene matches: 7. CDR3 nucleotides: TGCAGCGTTACAAGGACAGGGGGGGTCTACGAGCAGTACTTC. It is translated as CSVTRTGGVYEQYF.

V is TRBV7-9 and J is TRBJ2-3; 10 bases are a match to TRBD2. The germline V gene has CDR1 SEHNR and CDR2 FQNEAQ (reference sequence). V lost 2 bases to trimming and J lost 4 bases; unmatched junction nucleotides: 6. CDR3 length: 16 residues. As DNA, the CDR3 is TGTGCCAGCAGCTTACCCCTAGCGGGAGCAGCAGATACGCAGTATTTT. Translation: CASSLPLAGAADTQYF.

This clone has only one observation. The J gene is TRBJ1-1, the V gene TRBV2; TRBD1 matches at 9 bases. Germline CDR1 SNHLY, CDR2 FYNNEI. The CDR3 has 14 amino acids. Trimming cost V 6 bases and J 0 bases; bases outside gene matches: 2. The CDR3 reads CASRDRGMNTEAFF. DNA for the CDR3: TGTGCCAGCAGGGACAGGGGTATGAACACTGAAGCTTTCTTT.

The chain couples TRBV25-1 to TRBJ1-1; TRBD1 might be the D (6 bases). The CDR3 runs 14 residues. Germline V lookup: CDR1 MGHDK, CDR2 SYGVNS. The V gene lost 6 bases and the J gene lost 7 bases, with 18 bases spanning the gap. CDR3 amino acids: CASSPGWQGNEAFF. CDR3 in DNA: TGTGCCAGCAGCCCCGGGTGGCAGGGGAATGAAGCTTTCTTT. Filled out from reference TRBV25-1 and TRBJ1-1, the complete variable domain reads EADIYQTPRYLVIGTGKKITLECSQTMGHDKMYWYQQDPGMELHLIHYSYGVNSTEKGDLSSESTVSRIRTEHFPLTLESARPSHTSQYLCASSPGWQGNEAFFGQGTRLTVV.

The rearrangement links TRBV7-9 to TRBJ1-4, with 9 bases fitting TRBD1. The CDR3 extends over 15 amino acids. CDR1 is SEHNR, CDR2 FQNEAQ, per germline (reference sequence). After removal of 5 bases from V and 8 bases from J, the junction contained 9 bases not matched to a gene. The CDR3 loop is CASSRPGTGLEKLFF. In DNA form, the CDR3 reads TGTGCCAGCAGCCGACCCGGGACAGGGCTGGAAAAACTGTTTTTT.

The genes are TRBV4-1 and TRBJ2-3; D gene unclear. Trimming removed 0 bases from V and 6 bases from J, with 13 bases in between. The CDR3 is 15 amino acids. CDR1 and CDR2 from the germline V gene are MGHRA and YSYEKL. For the CDR3, the DNA is TGCGCCAGCAGCCAAGATCAGTTAGCATCCGATACGCAGTATTTT. Protein sequence: CASSQDQLASDTQYF.

The chain recombines TRBV5-1 with TRBJ1-6; D gene unclear. Looked up from germline, CDR1 is SGHRS and CDR2 is YFSETQ. V lost 4 bases, J lost 0 bases, and 11 bases lay in between. CDR3 length equals 16 residues. CDR3 DNA: TGCGCCAGCAGCCCACTCCAGGACTCCTATAATTCACCCCTCCACTTT. Translating gives CASSPLQDSYNSPLHF.

The chain links TRBV5-6 to TRBJ2-3, with D possibly being TRBD1 (6 bases). The CDR3 runs to 15 residues. The germline V gene has CDR1 SGHDT and CDR2 YYEEEE. With 0 bases removed from V and 3 bases from J, the gap between germline ends came to 11 bases. The CDR3 bases are TGTGCCAGCAGCTTGGCCGGGCAGGGGACAGATACGCAGTATTTT. Translating it yields CASSLAGQGTDTQYF.

This clone has a handful of counts. The rearrangement uses TRBV27 and TRBJ2-7; the D gene is possibly TRBD2 (6 bases). The germline V gene encodes CDR1 MNHEY and CDR2 SMNVEV (reference sequence). CDR3 length: 15 residues. The V end lost 3 bases, the J end lost 0 bases, and 12 bases lay between the germline ends. The CDR3 sequence is CASSLEGFPSYEQYF. As DNA, the CDR3 is TGTGCCAGCAGTTTGGAGGGGTTCCCCTCCTACGAGCAGTACTTC.

This chain connects TRBV29-1 to TRBJ2-7; 9 bases are a match to TRBD1. In germline, CDR1 is SQVTM, CDR2 ANQGSEA. V lost 5 bases and J lost 5; bases outside the gene matches: 10. This CDR3 spans 14 amino acids. CDR3: CSVYRQGDHHEQYF. CDR3 DNA sequence: TGCAGCGTTTACAGACAGGGGGATCACCACGAGCAGTACTTC.

This clone was seen more than once but under ten times. This chain joins TRBV7-9 and TRBJ2-7, with D possibly being TRBD1 (5 bases). The CDR3 runs 12 residues. The germline V gene encodes CDR1 SEHNR and CDR2 FQNEAQ (reference sequence). The V and J ends lost 6 bases and 3 bases respectively, with 9 bases between them. CDR3 residues: CASSRGDYEQYF. The DNA of the CDR3 is TGTGCCAGCAGTAGGGGCGACTACGAGCAGTACTTC.

In the case of this clone: Germline is not matched at one junction end, which may reflect a read error. V usage is TRBV7-8 and J usage is TRBJ2-1; D not certain. Germline assignment: CDR1 SGHVS and CDR2 FQNEAQ. The CDR3 is made up of 11 amino acids. The CDR3 region has the DNA TGTGCCAGCAGCTCCAACAATGAGCAGTTCTTC. This sequence encodes CASSSNNEQFF.

The genes are TRBV7-2 and TRBJ2-5; 7 nucleotides match TRBD2. The V gene end was trimmed by 0 bases and the J gene end by 11 bases; junction bases not matched to a gene: 9. There are 14 residues in the CDR3. Germline loops: CDR1 SGHTA, CDR2 FQGNSA. CDR3 protein: CASSLAKLATEQYF. CDR3 bases: TGTGCCAGCAGCTTAGCCAAACTAGCGACTGAGCAGTACTTC.

The chain is built from TRBV10-3 and TRBJ1-3; 8 bases align to TRBD1. This CDR3 has 17 residues. V lost 3 bases and J lost 2; bases outside the gene matches: 9. Germline CDR1 reads ENHRY; CDR2 reads SYGVKD. In nucleotides, the CDR3 is TGTGCCATCAGTGACGGACAGGGCGTGGGCGCTGGAAACACCATATATTTT. Residues: CAISDGQGVGAGNTIYF.

J is TRBJ1-3 and V is TRBV7-2, with unresolved D. The V end was cut by 3 bases, the J end by 4 bases, with 4 bases between. Germline assignment: CDR1 SGHTA and CDR2 FQGNSA. The CDR3 is 12 amino acids. In nucleotides, the CDR3 is TGTGCCAGCAGCTTCGTAGGAAACACCATATATTTT. Its translation is CASSFVGNTIYF.

This chain connects TRBV7-2 to TRBJ2-7, with 7 positions matching TRBD2. CDR3 size: 15 residues. J lost 2 bases, V lost 1 base, and 5 bases had no gene match. Germline values: CDR1 SGHTA, CDR2 FQGNSA. CDR3 protein: CASSLGGGSPYEQYF. The DNA of the CDR3 is TGTGCCAGCAGCTTAGGGGGCGGGAGTCCCTACGAGCAGTACTTC. Together with reference TRBV7-2 and TRBJ2-7, the CDR3 gives the full variable domain: GAGVSQSPSNKVTEKGKDVELRCDPISGHTALYWYRQSLGQGLEFLIYFQGNSAPDKSGLPSDRFSAERTGGSVSTLTIQRTQQEDSAVYLCASSLGGGSPYEQYFGPGTRLTVT.

The chain links TRBV5-8 to TRBJ2-2; TRBD2 matches at 13 bases. There are 16 residues in the CDR3. Germline trimming cut 5 bases from V and 5 bases from J; bases unmatched to any gene: 6. Germline V CDR1 and CDR2: SGHTS, YDEGEE. The CDR3 sequence: CASRRLAGGITGELFF. CDR3 nucleotide sequence: TGTGCCAGCAGGCGACTAGCGGGAGGAATTACCGGGGAGCTGTTTTTT.

This clone was seen a few times. The rearrangement links TRBV4-2 to TRBJ2-7, with D tentatively TRBD2 (5 bases). CDR3 size: 14 residues. Germline V gene data show CDR1 as LGHNA and CDR2 as YNFKEQ. Trimming left V 0 bases short and J 5 bases short, with 11 bases between. The CDR3 DNA reads as TGTGCCAGCAGCCAAGATCTGAGGGTTCACGAGCAGTACTTC. Translating it yields CASSQDLRVHEQYF.

The V and J genes are TRBV7-2 and TRBJ2-7; 7 nucleotides line up with TRBD1. V lost 3 bases to trimming and J lost 0 bases; unmatched junction nucleotides: 5. The length of the CDR3 is 15 residues. CDR1 and CDR2 (germline): SGHTA, FQGNSA. As DNA, the CDR3 is TGTGCCAGCAGCTTGTACCGGGACAGCTCCTACGAGCAGTACTTC. Translation gives CASSLYRDSSYEQYF. Combining the CDR3 with reference TRBV7-2 and TRBJ2-7 gives the whole variable domain GAGVSQSPSNKVTEKGKDVELRCDPISGHTALYWYRQSLGQGLEFLIYFQGNSAPDKSGLPSDRFSAERTGGSVSTLTIQRTQQEDSAVYLCASSLYRDSSYEQYFGPGTRLTVT.

This clone was counted only a few times. This chain joins TRBV27 and TRBJ2-7; 7 bases are shared with TRBD1. The V and J ends lost 8 bases and 3 bases, in that order; junction bases with no gene match: 4. The V gene's germline CDR1 is MNHEY and CDR2 SMNVEV (reference sequence). This CDR3 has 12 residues. The CDR3 coding sequence is TGTGCCAGCGGGGACAGTCTCTACGAGCAGTACTTC. It specifies CASGDSLYEQYF.

The chain is built from TRBV2 and TRBJ1-5; D may be TRBD1 (6 bases). This CDR3 comprises 15 residues. V was trimmed by 6 bases and J by 6 bases, leaving 18 bases between them. Germline CDR1 reads SNHLY; CDR2 reads FYNNEI. DNA of the CDR3: TGTGCCAGCAGGGATTCTGGGGGCGCGGGTCAGCCCCAGCATTTT. Protein product: CASRDSGGAGQPQHF.

V usage is TRBV5-1 and J usage is TRBJ2-2; D call uncertain. The germline V and J ends were trimmed by 0 bases and 4 bases, with 10 bases remaining between them. This CDR3 has 15 residues. Germline V CDR1 and CDR2: SGHRS, YFSETQ. For the CDR3, the DNA is TGCGCCAGCAGCTTGGACTTTCATGGCACCGGGGAGCTGTTTTTT. Encoded protein: CASSLDFHGTGELFF.

The chain uses TRBV2 and TRBJ1-3; 7 bases fit TRBD1. V shed 6 bases and J 3 bases; nucleotides not matched to a gene: 5. CDR1 is SNHLY and CDR2 is FYNNEI in the germline V gene. The CDR3 sequence is 14 residues long. The CDR3 nucleotides read TGTGCCAGCAGGGTGCGGACAGGTGGAAACACCATATATTTT. It translates to CASRVRTGGNTIYF.

This chain joins TRBV5-1 and TRBJ2-7; possible D gene TRBD2, 6 bases. Trimming took off 0 bases at V and 5 bases at J, with 12 bases between the two ends. Germline assignment: CDR1 SGHRS and CDR2 YFSETQ. This CDR3 region has 14 residues. CDR3 in DNA: TGCGCCAGCAGCTTGGTGGGGGGAAGCAACGAGCAGTACTTC. It translates to CASSLVGGSNEQYF.

This chain uses TRBV5-1 with TRBJ2-1; 10 positions agree with TRBD2. This CDR3 is 16 amino acids long. The germline gives CDR1 SGHRS, CDR2 YFSETQ. Germline trimming cut 0 bases from V and 8 bases from J; bases unmatched to any gene: 8. CDR3 nucleotides: TGCGCCAGCAGCTTGGCGCTAGCGGGGGCCCTGGATGAGCAGTTCTTC. The encoded protein is CASSLALAGALDEQFF.